These 24 T cell receptor beta chains came from one sample sequenced in a study of T-cell reconstitution after alpha-beta-depleted transplantation in children (dated by TCRdb to 2016 to 2018). Library construction relied on PCR. The run used an Illumina HiSeq 2500. TCR library preparation used molecular barcoding, with unique molecular identifiers applied to normalize quantification of the TCRbeta repertoire. Clones were called with MiXCR by TCRdb after fastp trimmed the public reads at Q25, and only in-frame beta chains were retained. Each CDR3 protein gets just one entry, which takes the most common genes and DNA from the rows behind it. The sample table lists hundreds of thousands of distinct CDR3 sequences, about an eighth of them with a count of one. The ten largest clones take up 2% to 2.5% of the sample. Sample treatment or condition, as interpreted from the label and publication: allogeneic hematopoietic cell transplantation with graft depleted of TCRalphabeta T cells and CD19 B cells.

The sequencing used PBMCs, mostly from graft donor cells, collected 360 days after TCRalphabeta/CD19-depleted stem cell transplant. The receptors were sampled from a male patient younger than 18 who had a stem cell transplant for acute myeloid leukemia, so the T cells may come from the graft donor.

In its sample, this clonotype was seen many times. The chain combines TRBV18 with TRBJ2-1; 9 bases match TRBD2. The CDR3 is 15 amino acids. V trimming: 6 bases; J trimming: 7 bases; junction bases outside the gene matches: 10. Germline CDR1 and CDR2: KGHSH and LQKENI. The CDR3 region has the DNA TGTGCCAGCTCGCAAATCCCGGGACTAGCAAATGAGCAGTTCTTC. Translated, it gives CASSQIPGLANEQFF.

In this sample, this clonotype turned up a few times. The rearrangement joins TRBV13 to TRBJ2-7, with a weak D call TRBD1 (5 bases). In germline, CDR1 is PRHDT, CDR2 FYEKMQ (reference sequence). The germline V and J ends were trimmed by 3 bases and 5 bases, with 11 bases remaining between them. CDR3 length: 13 amino acids. This CDR3 is CASSFRAPDEQYF. CDR3 nucleotide sequence: TGTGCCAGCAGCTTCAGGGCTCCGGACGAGCAGTACTTC.

The V call is TRBV20-1, the J call TRBJ1-2; D is unresolved. CDR3 length: 10 residues. V was cut by 2 bases and J by 4 bases, with 2 bases left in between. In germline, CDR1 is DFQATT, CDR2 SNEGSKA (reference sequence). The CDR3 DNA sequence: TGCAGTGCTAGAAGCTATGGCTACACCTTC. This gives the protein CSARSYGYTF.

The chain employs TRBV20-1 and TRBJ2-1; D is possibly TRBD2 (5 bases). Germline CDR1 DFQATT, CDR2 SNEGSKA (reference sequence). Trimming pared 3 bases from V and 8 bases from J, leaving 14 bases between. The CDR3 has 13 residues. The CDR3 nucleotides read TGCAGTGCTAGGGGGTCTCCGAGGGATGAGCAGTTCTTC. This translates into CSARGSPRDEQFF.

V gene TRBV6-5 combines with J gene TRBJ2-7; D unclear. This CDR3 spans 16 amino acids. V lost 0 bases, J lost 1 base, and 13 bases lay in between. CDR1 MNHEY and CDR2 SVGAGI come from the germline V gene. The CDR3 DNA reads as TGTGCCAGCAGTTACTCCGGGCCGACGGAGTCCTACGAGCAGTACTTC. Protein: CASSYSGPTESYEQYF.

There are a few counts of this clonotype. The chain carries TRBV12-3 or TRBV12-4 and TRBJ2-1; D may be TRBD1 (5 bases). The V end was cut by 4 bases, the J end by 10 bases, with 11 bases between. This CDR3 has 12 amino acids. This CDR3 reads CASSSRVREQFF. Here the CDR3 DNA reads TGTGCCAGCAGTTCCAGGGTTCGGGAGCAGTTCTTC.

This clonotype showed up many times. The V gene is TRBV21-1, the J gene TRBJ2-7; TRBD2, as called in the table, went unchecked against the DNA. TRBV21-1 is a documented pseudogene. CDR3 length equals 16 residues. In nucleotides, the CDR3 is TGTGCCAGCAGCCAGGACGCGGGACTACCTACCTACGAGCAGTACTTC. Translating it yields CASSQDAGLPTYEQYF.

In its sample, this clonotype was seen a few times. V usage is TRBV30 and J usage is TRBJ2-7, with 8 bases matching TRBD2. Germline V gene sequence: CDR1 GTSNPN, CDR2 SVGIG (reference sequence). The CDR3 covers 14 residues. V was pared by 5 bases and J by 0 bases, with 6 bases of the junction left unmatched. The CDR3 sequence: CAWHTSGNSYEQYF. The CDR3 region has the DNA TGTGCCTGGCACACTAGCGGAAACTCCTACGAGCAGTACTTC.

This clonotype was recorded only once. The J gene is TRBJ1-2, the V gene TRBV20-1, with D perhaps matching TRBD1 (5 bases). CDR1 is DFQATT and CDR2 is SNEGSKA in the germline V gene (reference sequence). V was trimmed by 5 bases and J by 4 bases, leaving 14 bases between them. This CDR3 comprises 13 residues. CDR3 DNA: TGCAGTGCTCCCCCGGGACGTTTCTATGGCTACACCTTC. Its protein is CSAPPGRFYGYTF.

Only a few counts were recorded for this clonotype. The V call is TRBV28, the J call TRBJ2-7; the match to TRBD1 covers 7 bases. This CDR3 region has 17 residues. Losses at the gene ends were 5 bases for V and 3 bases for J; bases not matched to a gene: 16. Germline V gene data show CDR1 as MDHEN and CDR2 as SYDVKM. Here the CDR3 DNA reads TGTGCCAGCAGTAAGGGGGCACAGGGGTCGGGTTACTACGAGCAGTACTTC. It specifies CASSKGAQGSGYYEQYF. Filled out from reference TRBV28 and TRBJ2-7, the complete variable domain reads DVKVTQSSRYLVKRTGEKVFLECVQDMDHENMFWYRQDPGLGLRLIYFSYDVKMKEKGDIPEGYSVSREKKERFSLILESASTNQTSMYLCASSKGAQGSGYYEQYFGPGTRLTVT.

The table lists this clonotype with a few counts. V is TRBV20-1 and J is TRBJ2-7, with TRBD2 matching 7 bases. CDR1 and CDR2 (germline): DFQATT, SNEGSKA (reference sequence). Trimming took 6 bases from V and 1 from J; bases not matched to a gene: 18. This CDR3 comprises 17 residues. CDR3 protein: CSATALSGREVSYEQYF. The CDR3 DNA sequence: TGCAGTGCCACCGCCCTGTCTGGACGGGAGGTATCCTACGAGCAGTACTTC.

The table lists this clonotype with many counts. The genes are TRBV6-2 or TRBV6-3 and TRBJ2-1, with TRBD2 as a possible D gene (6 bases). CDR3 length: 16 amino acids. V was shortened by 7 bases and J by 7 bases, with 23 bases between the two germline ends. Germline V gene sequence: CDR1 MNHEY, CDR2 SVGEGT. CDR3 sequence reads: CASKSERVDPRNEQFF. The CDR3 nucleotides are TGTGCCAGCAAATCTGAGCGGGTAGACCCTAGGAATGAGCAGTTCTTC.

The V gene is TRBV6-5, the J gene TRBJ2-2, with D hard to call. CDR1 is MNHEY, CDR2 SVGAGI, per germline. V lost 4 bases and J lost 3, with 18 bases in between. The CDR3 is 17 residues long. The CDR3, as DNA: TGTGCCAGCAGTTCCACGGACCGTCTTAGGCACACCGGGGAGCTGTTTTTT. Translating it yields CASSSTDRLRHTGELFF.

This clonotype has just a few counts. The chain couples TRBV19 to TRBJ1-2; D is unclear. The V and J ends lost 8 bases and 3 bases respectively, with 25 bases between them. Germline V gives CDR1 LNHDA, CDR2 SQIVND (reference sequence). The CDR3 runs 17 residues. Written as DNA, the CDR3 is TGTGCCAGTGAATCGGGCCACGAATCCCCCTACTACTATGGCTACACCTTC. Protein: CASESGHESPYYYGYTF.

The CDR3 region has the DNA TGTGCCTGGACCCCCCTTACGAGGGGCTACAATGAGCAGTTCTTC. It specifies CAWTPLTRGYNEQFF. The rearrangement links TRBV30 to TRBJ2-1; possibly TRBD1 or TRBD2 for D (5 bases each). Trimming took off 4 bases at V and 3 bases at J, with 16 bases between the two ends. CDR3 length: 15 amino acids. The V gene's germline CDR1 is GTSNPN and CDR2 SVGIG (reference sequence).

There are many counts of this clonotype. The chain joins TRBV7-9 to TRBJ2-3, with a weak D call TRBD2 (5 bases). V lost 5 bases to trimming and J lost 2 bases, with 14 bases between them. The CDR3 is 15 residues long. The germline V gene has CDR1 SEHNR and CDR2 FQNEAQ (reference sequence). CDR3 amino acids: CASSIHAGFTDTQYF. The CDR3 DNA sequence: TGTGCCAGCAGCATCCACGCGGGCTTCACAGATACGCAGTATTTT.

This clonotype was detected a few times. V usage is TRBV12-3 or TRBV12-4 and J usage is TRBJ2-3, with 8 positions matching TRBD2. This CDR3 region has 17 residues. J gave up 3 bases and V 5 bases, and 13 bases lay outside the gene matches. The CDR3 reads CASSPLGGGTTTDTQYF. Written as DNA, the CDR3 is TGTGCCAGCAGTCCTCTCGGGGGGGGGACTACAACAGATACGCAGTATTTT.

The chain combines TRBV9 with TRBJ2-3; 8 bases fit TRBD2. This CDR3 has 16 residues. CDR1 is SGDLS, CDR2 YYNGEE, per germline. The V segment lost 0 bases and the J segment 3 bases; nucleotides outside the gene matches: 6. The CDR3 loop is CASSVVPGLATDTQYF. The CDR3 DNA sequence: TGTGCCAGCAGCGTAGTTCCAGGACTAGCTACAGATACGCAGTATTTT.

This clonotype showed up many times. The CDR3 spells CASSQDTEREVYEQYF. The CDR3 DNA reads as TGCGCCAGCAGCCAAGATACCGAGCGGGAGGTCTACGAGCAGTACTTC. The chain employs TRBV4-3 and TRBJ2-7; 9 bases match TRBD2. This CDR3 spans 16 amino acids. The trim removed 0 bases at V and 3 bases at J, leaving 6 bases unmatched. CDR1 and CDR2 (germline): LGHNA, YSLEER.

This clonotype showed up just a few times. The chain recombines TRBV9 with TRBJ2-7; D perhaps matches TRBD2 (6 bases). V was trimmed by 4 bases and J by 4 bases, leaving 21 bases between them. CDR3 length equals 16 residues. CDR1 SGDLS and CDR2 YYNGEE come from the germline V gene. The CDR3 DNA follows: TGTGCCAGCAGCCGATCTGGTGGAGGGGAATTGTACGAGCAGTACTTC. Translated: CASSRSGGGELYEQYF.

CDR3 sequence reads: CASSLKGLADTGELFF. CDR3 bases: TGTGCCAGCAGTTTAAAGGGACTAGCGGACACCGGGGAGCTGTTTTTT. The rearrangement uses TRBV12-3 or TRBV12-4 and TRBJ2-2, with 11 positions matching TRBD2. J gave up 3 bases and V 2 bases, and 2 bases lay outside the gene matches. This CDR3 has 16 residues.

The chain carries TRBV28 and TRBJ1-6; no reliable D call. The CDR3 is 14 amino acids. Germline lookup yields CDR1 MDHEN and CDR2 SYDVKM. Trimming shortened V by 2 bases and J by 8 bases, and 10 bases separated the two germline ends. CDR3 bases: TGTGCCAGCAGTTTAGCTCAATGGGATTCACCCCTCCACTTT. Translation: CASSLAQWDSPLHF. Full variable domain (missing parts from reference TRBV28 and TRBJ1-6): DVKVTQSSRYLVKRTGEKVFLECVQDMDHENMFWYRQDPGLGLRLIYFSYDVKMKEKGDIPEGYSVSREKKERFSLILESASTNQTSMYLCASSLAQWDSPLHFGNGTRLTVT.

This clonotype was counted at least ten times. The rearrangement uses TRBV28 and TRBJ2-2; perhaps TRBD1 as D (5 bases). The germline gives CDR1 MDHEN, CDR2 SYDVKM. V lost 5 bases to trimming and J lost 4 bases, with 14 bases between them. This CDR3 is built from 15 residues. The CDR3 loop is CASSPRQIRTGELFF. DNA for the CDR3: TGTGCCAGCAGTCCGAGACAGATTCGCACCGGGGAGCTGTTTTTT.

This clonotype was observed many times. The J gene is TRBJ2-3, the V gene TRBV4-3; 9 nucleotides match TRBD2. Looked up from germline, CDR1 is LGHNA and CDR2 is YSLEER. The V segment lost 4 bases and the J segment 4 bases; nucleotides outside the gene matches: 12. CDR3 length: 17 amino acids. CDR3 in DNA: TGCGCCAGCAGCCGATCATTTAGCGGGAGTGGTTCAGATACGCAGTATTTT. Translating it yields CASSRSFSGSGSDTQYF.